Listed below are T cell receptor beta chains from one sample, sequenced in a study of T cell responses to AZD1222 COVID-19 vaccine. The repertoire was sequenced with immunoSEQ multiplex PCR; TCRdb's copy has only in-frame clones and lacks some. Here the sample spans about 84,000 clones, 75% to 90% being singletons. Sequenced here: peripheral blood, sampled 28 days after the second AZD1222 dose. The origin of the receptors is an adult who received the AZD1222 COVID-19 vaccine. Each CDR3 is given with its conserved first and last residue.

V: TRBV27; J: TRBJ1-1; CDR3: CASSLSGTGHTEAFF
V: TRBV6-2/TRBV6-3; J: TRBJ2-2; CDR3: CASSLAANTGELFF
V: TRBV21-1; J: TRBJ1-1; CDR3: CASSNHRRMRNTEAFF
V: TRBV2; J: TRBJ2-7; CDR3: CASRPGAFYEQYF
V: TRBV2; J: TRBJ2-3; CDR3: CASSAGPPSTDTQYF
V: TRBV2; J: TRBJ1-2; CDR3: CASSEGNIKIYGYTF
V: TRBV19; J: TRBJ2-5; CDR3: CASSIAEGLGETQYF
V: TRBV14; J: TRBJ1-1; CDR3: CASSPLGGMNTEAFF
V: TRBV27; J: TRBJ1-6; CDR3: CASTDGSFYNSPLHF
V: TRBV18; J: TRBJ1-4; CDR3: CASSNYGPGEKLFF
V: TRBV5-5; J: TRBJ1-2; CDR3: CASSLAAGNYGYTF
V: TRBV27; J: TRBJ2-1; CDR3: CASSFFSRGNEQFF
V: TRBV7-3; J: TRBJ2-2; CDR3: CASSLYQEGELFF
V: TRBV6-5; J: TRBJ1-3; CDR3: CASSNGGTGNTIYF
V: TRBV29-1; J: TRBJ2-2; CDR3: CSALLGELFF
V: TRBV9; J: TRBJ1-5; CDR3: CASSVGDRGDQPQHF
V: TRBV4-2; J: TRBJ1-4; CDR3: CASSHRATAQNEKLFF
V: TRBV7-9; J: TRBJ2-1; CDR3: CASSLGNEQFF
V: TRBV7-2; J: TRBJ1-5; CDR3: CASASLAGSNQPQHF
V: TRBV6-5; J: TRBJ1-2; CDR3: CASSYPGYGYTF
V: TRBV5-1; J: TRBJ2-2; CDR3: CASSLRGTSGRTGELFF
V: TRBV7-8; J: TRBJ2-1; CDR3: CASSFTEGRNEQFF
V: TRBV28; J: TRBJ1-1; CDR3: CASSLVGRGTEAFF
V: TRBV14; J: TRBJ1-1; CDR3: CASSQDRGMNTEAFF
V: TRBV4-3; J: TRBJ1-3; CDR3: CASSQDHTAAVGSGNTIYF
V: TRBV18; J: TRBJ1-4; CDR3: CASSPLGQGFEKLFF
V: TRBV6-5; J: TRBJ2-7; CDR3: CASNPTGSYEQYF
V: TRBV28; J: TRBJ2-2; CDR3: CASTFSAGLTGELFF
V: TRBV24-1; J: TRBJ2-7; CDR3: CATSDPPHVEQYF
V: TRBV28; J: TRBJ2-7; CDR3: CASSAAAGKTYEQYF
V: TRBV15; J: TRBJ1-3; CDR3: CATSSPDRAGNTIYF
V: TRBV6-2/TRBV6-3; J: TRBJ1-1; CDR3: CASSYPMNTEAFF
V: TRBV3-1/TRBV3-2; J: TRBJ1-3; CDR3: CASSQSGAGNTIYF